The rows below give T cell receptor beta chains drawn from one sample of a study of blood T cell repertoires in COVID-19. Libraries were prepared by immunoSEQ multiplex PCR; TCRdb keeps only in-frame clonotypes and omits some of them. The data show approximately 160,000 clones, with 84% seen just once and 11% to 15% held by the top ten. Sequenced material: peripheral blood. The receptors were gathered from a man aged 18 to 35 with active or convalescent COVID-19. The CDR3 runs from the conserved cysteine through the conserved F or W. A D gene is named only where the DNA matches it firmly. Not all rows give a size; the values are once, few, many and, for expanded clones, a class.

j_gene | d_gene | abundance | v_gene | CDR3nt | CDR3aa
TRBJ2-5 | . | . | TRBV12-3/TRBV12-4 | TGTGCCAGCAGTTTTTTGCGAGAGACCCAGTACTTC | CASSFLRETQYF
TRBJ2-5 | TRBD2 | . | TRBV7-8 | TGTGCCAGCAGCTTAGCGGTGATGGGACTAGCAGGACAAGAGACCCAGTACTTC | CASSLAVMGLAGQETQYF
TRBJ2-5 | . | once | TRBV27 | TGTGCCAGCAGTTTGGCTCAGGGTTTTGGGGAGACCCAGTACTTC | CASSLAQGFGETQYF
TRBJ2-7 | TRBD1 | . | TRBV19 | TGTGCCAGTAGTATGGTACCGGGACAGGGGCGCTACGAGCAGTACTTC | CASSMVPGQGRYEQYF
TRBJ2-1 | . | few | TRBV6-4 | TGTGCCAGCAGTGACTCTAGAGGGGGATACAATGAGCAGTTCTTC | CASSDSRGGYNEQFF
TRBJ2-4 | . | . | TRBV7-9 | TGTGCCAGCAGCTTCGACCAACAGGGCACCAAAAACATTCAGTACTTC | CASSFDQQGTKNIQYF
TRBJ2-1 | . | . | TRBV3-1/TRBV3-2 | TGTGCCAGCAGCCAAGAAGGGGGTACTATCTACAATGAGCAGTTCTTC | CASSQEGGTIYNEQFF
TRBJ2-3 | . | . | TRBV5-1 | TGCGCCAGCAGCCCACGGACAGATAGCACAGATACGCAGTATTTT | CASSPRTDSTDTQYF
TRBJ1-2 | TRBD1 | . | TRBV10-3 | TGTGCCATCGGACAGGGTTTTGGCTACACCTTC | CAIGQGFGYTF
TRBJ2-1 | . | . | TRBV7-3 | TGTGCCAGCACCACTATCCCAGGGTCGACTGAGCAGTTCTTC | CASTTIPGSTEQFF
TRBJ2-5 | . | . | TRBV6-4 | TGTGCCAGCAGTGACTCGGGGGGGGACACCACCGCGAAGACCCAGTACTTC | CASSDSGGDTTAKTQYF
TRBJ2-3 | TRBD1 | . | TRBV15 | TGTGCCACCAGGGAGCAGGGGGCAGATACGCAGTATTTT | CATREQGADTQYF
TRBJ2-2 | TRBD1 | . | TRBV6-2/TRBV6-3 | TGTGCCAGCAGTTACTACGCCCGGGACAGTAGGACCGGGGAGCTGTTTTTT | CASSYYARDSRTGELFF
TRBJ2-7 | . | . | TRBV7-6 | TGTGCCAGCAGCTTTTCGCAGGGCGAGAAGCAGTACTTC | CASSFSQGEKQYF
TRBJ1-1 | TRBD1 | . | TRBV5-1 | TGCGCCAGCAGCAAGGGACAGGGGGCGACTGAAGCTTTCTTT | CASSKGQGATEAFF
TRBJ2-5 | . | once | TRBV5-5 | TGTGCCAGCAGCTTGGAACAGGGCTGGGAGACCCAGTACTTC | CASSLEQGWETQYF
TRBJ1-2 | . | once | TRBV24-1 | TGTGCCACCAGTGACCCGGGACTGACCTATGGCTACACCTTC | CATSDPGLTYGYTF
TRBJ1-1 | . | few | TRBV6-6 | TGTGCCAGCAGCTCTACAGTGCAAAACACTGAAGCTTTCTTT | CASSSTVQNTEAFF
TRBJ2-4 | . | . | TRBV28 | TGTGCCATCGGGGTTATGGCCAAAAACATTCAGTACTTC | CAIGVMAKNIQYF
TRBJ2-5 | . | . | TRBV21-1 | TGTGCCAGCAGCAAACGGACTAGCGGGAGGGATACGCAAGAGACCCAGTACTTC | CASSKRTSGRDTQETQYF
TRBJ1-3 | TRBD1 | . | TRBV28 | TGTGCCAGCAGTTCGGACAGGGGAGTCTCTGGAAACACCATATATTTT | CASSSDRGVSGNTIYF
TRBJ2-5 | . | . | TRBV9 | TGTGCCAGCAGCGCAGGGGACCACCGAGCGGAGACCCAGTACTTC | CASSAGDHRAETQYF
TRBJ1-6 | . | . | TRBV2 | TGTGCCAGCAGACCCCAGGGCTATAATTCACCCCTCCACTTT | CASRPQGYNSPLHF
TRBJ1-5 | . | . | TRBV6-6 | TGTGCCAGCAGCCCTAGTGATAGCAATCAGCCCCAGCATTTT | CASSPSDSNQPQHF
TRBJ2-3 | TRBD2 | . | TRBV4-2 | TGTGCCAGCAGCCGCCGACTAGCGGGGGCCTACACAGATACGCAGTATTTT | CASSRRLAGAYTDTQYF
TRBJ1-2 | . | . | TRBV5-4 | TGTGCCAGCAGCTTGGGGTTGGGGACTGATGGCGGCTACACCTTC | CASSLGLGTDGGYTF
TRBJ2-5 | TRBD2 | . | TRBV11-2 | TGTGCCAGCAGCTTAGAAGCGGGGGTAGAGACCCAGTACTTC | CASSLEAGVETQYF
TRBJ1-1 | . | . | TRBV7-8 | TGTGCCAGCAGCCCCGCGGACAGTGAAGCTTTCTTT | CASSPADSEAFF
TRBJ1-4 | TRBD1 | . | TRBV4-1 | TGCGCCAGCAGCCAAGATACTGGACAGGGGCATGAAAAACTGTTTTTT | CASSQDTGQGHEKLFF
TRBJ1-1 | . | . | TRBV5-1 | TGCGCCAGCAGCTCTCGACAAGGGGGTACTGAAGCTTTCTTT | CASSSRQGGTEAFF
TRBJ1-6 | . | . | TRBV19 | TGTGCCAGTAGTATAGCTGGGGGCGATTCACCCCTCCACTTT | CASSIAGGDSPLHF
TRBJ1-1 | . | once | TRBV7-3 | TGTGCCAGCAGCCCGGGGGTGGAGACCACTGAAGCTTTCTTT | CASSPGVETTEAFF
TRBJ1-2 | TRBD1 | . | TRBV5-1 | TGCGCCAGCAGCGATGGGACAGGGGACAGCTATGGCTACACCTTC | CASSDGTGDSYGYTF
TRBJ2-3 | TRBD2 | . | TRBV29-1 | TGCAGCGTTAAAAACAGGCAGGCGGGGGGGCTTGCAGATACGCAGTATTTT | CSVKNRQAGGLADTQYF
TRBJ2-1 | . | . | TRBV12-5 | TGTGCTAGTGGACCTCGAGGTAATGAGCAGTTCTTC | CASGPRGNEQFF
TRBJ2-7 | TRBD2 | . | TRBV4-1 | TGCGCCAGCAGCCAAACCCGGGGGGGGACTAGCGTTGCATACGAGCAGTACTTC | CASSQTRGGTSVAYEQYF
TRBJ2-3 | TRBD2 | . | TRBV28 | TGTGCCAGCAGTACACTAGCGGGAGTTTCGTCAGGCTCAGATACGCAGTATTTT | CASSTLAGVSSGSDTQYF
TRBJ2-2 | . | . | TRBV7-8 | TGTGCCAGCAGGCGGACAGTAAACACCGGGGAGCTGTTTTTT | CASRRTVNTGELFF
TRBJ1-6 | TRBD1 | few | TRBV2 | TGTGCCAGCAGGGGCACAGGGGGCGCCTTCCCTTGGAATTCACCCCTCCACTTT | CASRGTGGAFPWNSPLHF